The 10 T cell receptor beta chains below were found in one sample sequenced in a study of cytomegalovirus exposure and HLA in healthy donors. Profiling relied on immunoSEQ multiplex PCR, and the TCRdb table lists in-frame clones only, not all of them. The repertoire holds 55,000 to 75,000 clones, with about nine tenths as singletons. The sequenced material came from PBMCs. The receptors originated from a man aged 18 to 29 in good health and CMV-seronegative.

CDR3 in DNA: TGTGCCAGCTTTCGTTTCGGGTTTGACGGGGCCAACGTCCTGACTTTC. Amino acids: CASFRFGFDGANVLTF. The chain links TRBV5-6 to TRBJ2-6; D gene uncertain. The germline CDR1 and CDR2 sequences are SGHDT and YYEEEE. This CDR3 has 16 amino acids. V lost 7 bases and J lost 4, with 18 bases in between.

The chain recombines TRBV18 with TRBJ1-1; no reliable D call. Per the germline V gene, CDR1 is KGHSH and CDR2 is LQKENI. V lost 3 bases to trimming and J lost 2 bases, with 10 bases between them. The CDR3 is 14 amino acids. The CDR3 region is CASSPLFSNTEAFF. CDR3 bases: TGTGCCAGCTCACCCCTCTTCAGTAACACTGAAGCTTTCTTT. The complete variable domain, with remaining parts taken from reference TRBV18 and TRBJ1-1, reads NAGVMQNPRHLVRRRGQEARLRCSPMKGHSHVYWYRQLPEEGLKFMVYLQKENIIDESGMPKERFSAEFPKEGPSILRIQQVVRGDSAAYFCASSPLFSNTEAFFGQGTRLTVV.

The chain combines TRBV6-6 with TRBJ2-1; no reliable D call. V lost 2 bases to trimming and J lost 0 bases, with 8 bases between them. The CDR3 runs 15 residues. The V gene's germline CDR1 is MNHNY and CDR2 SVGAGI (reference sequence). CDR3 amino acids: CASSYALSSYNEQFF. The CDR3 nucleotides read TGTGCCAGCAGTTACGCTCTTAGCTCCTACAATGAGCAGTTCTTC.

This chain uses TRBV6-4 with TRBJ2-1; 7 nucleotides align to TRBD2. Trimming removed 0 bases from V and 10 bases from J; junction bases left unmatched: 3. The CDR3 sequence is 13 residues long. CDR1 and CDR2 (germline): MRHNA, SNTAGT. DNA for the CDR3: TGTGCCAGCAGTGACTCGAGAGCGGGAGAGCAGTTCTTC. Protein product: CASSDSRAGEQFF.

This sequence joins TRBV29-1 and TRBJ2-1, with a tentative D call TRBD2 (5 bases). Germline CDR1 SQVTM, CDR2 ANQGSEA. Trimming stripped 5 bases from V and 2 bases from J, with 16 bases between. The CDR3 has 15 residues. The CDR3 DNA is TGCAGCGTTAGGATGGCGGACTCCACCTACAATGAGCAGTTCTTC. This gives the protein CSVRMADSTYNEQFF.

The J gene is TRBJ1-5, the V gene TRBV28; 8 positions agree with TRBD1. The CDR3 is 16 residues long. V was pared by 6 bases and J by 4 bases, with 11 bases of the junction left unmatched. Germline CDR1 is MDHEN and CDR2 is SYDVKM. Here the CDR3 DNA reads TGTGCCAGCAGAGGCGGGACAGGAAGAGGGAATCAGCCCCAGCATTTT. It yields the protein CASRGGTGRGNQPQHF.

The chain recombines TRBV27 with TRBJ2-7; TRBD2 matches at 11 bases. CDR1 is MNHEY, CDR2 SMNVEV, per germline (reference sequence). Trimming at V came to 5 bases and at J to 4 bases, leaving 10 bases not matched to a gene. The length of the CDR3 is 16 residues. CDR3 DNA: TGTGCCAGCAGTATGACTAGCGGGACGGGGGTGTACGAGCAGTACTTC. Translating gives CASSMTSGTGVYEQYF.

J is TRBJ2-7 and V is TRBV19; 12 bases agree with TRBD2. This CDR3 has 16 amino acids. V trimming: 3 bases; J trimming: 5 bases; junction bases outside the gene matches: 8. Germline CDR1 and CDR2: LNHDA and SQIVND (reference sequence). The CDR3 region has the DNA TGTGCCAGTAGTATCCCCCGGACTAGCGGGAAGGACGAGCAGTACTTC. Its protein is CASSIPRTSGKDEQYF.

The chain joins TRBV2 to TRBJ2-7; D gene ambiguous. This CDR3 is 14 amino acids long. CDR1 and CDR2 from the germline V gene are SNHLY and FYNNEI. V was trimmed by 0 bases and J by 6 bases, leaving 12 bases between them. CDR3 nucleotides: TGTGCCAGCAGTGAAGCCCTCCCGGTTAGCGAGCAGTACTTC. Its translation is CASSEALPVSEQYF.

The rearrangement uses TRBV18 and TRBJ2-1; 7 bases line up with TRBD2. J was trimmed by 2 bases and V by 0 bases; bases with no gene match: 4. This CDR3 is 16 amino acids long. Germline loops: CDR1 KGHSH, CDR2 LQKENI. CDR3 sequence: CASSPPSGGTYNEQFF. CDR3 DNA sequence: TGTGCCAGCTCACCACCGTCGGGAGGAACCTACAATGAGCAGTTCTTC. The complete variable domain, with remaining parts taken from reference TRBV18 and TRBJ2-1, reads NAGVMQNPRHLVRRRGQEARLRCSPMKGHSHVYWYRQLPEEGLKFMVYLQKENIIDESGMPKERFSAEFPKEGPSILRIQQVVRGDSAAYFCASSPPSGGTYNEQFFGPGTRLTVL.